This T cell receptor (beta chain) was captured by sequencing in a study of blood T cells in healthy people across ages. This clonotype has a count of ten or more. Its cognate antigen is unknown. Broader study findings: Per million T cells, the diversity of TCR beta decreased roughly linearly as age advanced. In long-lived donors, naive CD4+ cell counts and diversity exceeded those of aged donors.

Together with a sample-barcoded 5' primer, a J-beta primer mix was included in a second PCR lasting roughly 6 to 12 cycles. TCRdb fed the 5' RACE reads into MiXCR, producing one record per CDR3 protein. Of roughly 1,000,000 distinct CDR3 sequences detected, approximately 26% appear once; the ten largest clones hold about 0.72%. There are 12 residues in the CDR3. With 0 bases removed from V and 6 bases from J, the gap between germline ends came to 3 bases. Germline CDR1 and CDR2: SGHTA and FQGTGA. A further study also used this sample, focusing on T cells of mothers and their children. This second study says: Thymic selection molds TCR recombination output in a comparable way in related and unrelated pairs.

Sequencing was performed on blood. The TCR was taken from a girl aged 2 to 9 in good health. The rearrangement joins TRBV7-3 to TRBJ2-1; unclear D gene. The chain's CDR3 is CASSLTGNEQFF. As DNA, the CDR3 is TGTGCCAGCAGCTTAACGGGCAATGAGCAGTTCTTC.